This entry features one T cell receptor beta chain sequence. The data were obtained in a study of blood T cell repertoires in COVID-19. For the study at large: Specimens from acute and convalescent COVID-19 originated in the United States, Italy and Spain. The analysed material was cDNA or gDNA that came from T cells, B-cell-depleted T cells, or PBMCs.

In the original workflow: Estimated nucleated cell counts came from reference gene primer amplification. Data came from immunoSEQ multiplex PCR; TCRdb stores just in-frame clones and leaves some out. The V and J calls and clone size were taken over from that table, and D and trimming were inferred from the DNA. The sample yields 300,000 to 350,000 clones, 70% to 90% seen once. Seattle's cohort entered during active infection and was followed longitudinally. CDR3 length equals 13 residues. The germline CDR1 and CDR2 sequences are MNHEY and SVGAGI. The V end was cut by 2 bases, the J end by 10 bases, with 9 bases between.

This clonotype originated in a woman between 25 and 40 years old with COVID-19, enrolled during active disease. The sample was peripheral blood. V and J are TRBV6-5 and TRBJ1-6; D is undetermined. The CDR3 DNA reads as TGTGCCAGCAGTTACGGAGGAAAATCACCCCTCCACTTT. As protein: CASSYGGKSPLHF.